This T cell receptor (beta chain) comes out of a study of T and B cells in COVID-19 patients. In the study overall: Most recovered patients had mild to moderate COVID-19 treated as outpatients. The recovered cohort's median age was approximately 34 years, versus around 70 years in active infection.

Overall study results and limits: Symptomatic-phase blood samples from mildly ill patients and early samples from severe cases were scarce.

The CDR3 has 16 residues. Looked up from germline, CDR1 is SGHAT and CDR2 is FQDESV (reference sequence). After removal of 5 bases from V and 2 bases from J, the junction contained 9 bases not matched to a gene. BIOMED2 TRB-A/B primer pools were used in multiplex TRB PCR. TCRdb itself ran the multiplex PCR reads through MiXCR, one entry per CDR3 protein. Here the sample spans approximately 9,000 distinct CDR3 sequences, roughly 31% being singletons. Turning to this clonotype: Its antigen is unidentified.

Blood genomic DNA input for TRB amplification was about 250-550 ng. Sequences were obtained from blood. This TCR was sampled from a human donor who had recovered from COVID-19. The chain links TRBV11-1 to TRBJ2-3; 8 bases agree with TRBD1. CDR3 sequence reads: CASSQGAGQVTDTQYF. The CDR3 nucleotides are TGTGCCAGCAGCCAGGGGGCGGGACAGGTCACAGATACGCAGTATTTT.